This T cell receptor (beta chain) was sequenced during a study of a mutant IDH1 vaccine in newly diagnosed glioma (dated by TCRdb to about 2021). At the level of the whole study: Across visits V03 through V10, patients got a total of eight vaccinations, given in weeks 1, 3, 5, 7, 11, 15, 19 and 23. Vaccination was initiated 4-6 weeks after radiotherapy alone, or concurrently with temozolomide cycles in the chemotherapy-containing groups. Of the 32 patients who were treated, about 60% were male and roughly 40% were female, and the mean age was approximately 40 years. Before enrollment, patients had received standard therapy of radiotherapy alone, temozolomide alone, or radiochemotherapy with temozolomide; most received the combination. Six visits were used for peripheral blood collection: V03 (baseline), V05, V07, V10, V12 and V13. Longitudinal TCRB deep sequencing was done for 25 to 30 treated patients, wherever samples were available for exploratory analyses. The full study reports these points: PBMC samples for TCRB deep sequencing were selected based on availability. Vaccine-induced immune responses across multiple MHC alleles were detected in approximately 94% of patients. Pseudoprogression appeared unrelated to alterations in the top peripheral T cell clonotypes detected by TCRB sequencing. It was noted by the authors that analyses of patient blood samples could not be reproduced owing to sample limitations.

Libraries were made using the immunoSEQ multiplex PCR assay. Rearranged TCR beta chain sequences were amplified with the hsTCRB Kit following the manufacturer's protocol. TCRB libraries were sequenced on an Illumina MiSeq. The paper's processing steps were these. Demultiplexing, trimming and gene mapping were performed with the kit vendor's proprietary platform. In its TCRdb copy, this immuneACCESS table keeps in-frame sequences only and misses some clones. Where compared with another copy, unresolved V genes explain less than half of these, and the others have no known cause. That table furnishes V, J and clone size, whereas the DNA furnished D and trimming. The sample yields 60,000 or so clones; 89% were counted once. Of the sample, under 2% is held by the ten largest clones. The meaning of the sample's time point label: week 11, during vaccination. A 20-mer mutant IDH1 peptide at 300 micrograms in Montanide made up each vaccine dose, which was injected subcutaneously together with topical imiquimod. All donors had newly diagnosed IDH1-mutant astrocytomas of WHO grade 3 or 4 that showed loss of nuclear ATRX. The samples were drawn from NOA16, a multicentre, single-arm, open-label phase I trial in Germany that tested a mutant IDH1 peptide vaccine in humans for the first time. The DNeasy Blood and Tissue Kit was used to extract genomic DNA from EDTA blood for TCRB sequencing.

Worth noting for this clone: Its specific antigen is unknown. No base quality information exists; no much larger clone differs at one position.

Trimming takes 6 bases from V and 0 bases from J, and the germline ends sit 17 bases apart. The CDR3 contains 16 residues, cysteine and phenylalanine counted. CDR3 DNA is the only sequence kept; it has 48 bases, read in frame from the first base. CDR1 is given as KGHSH and CDR2 as LQKENI, both from the germline V gene. The chain was built from TRBV18 and TRBJ1-2, with no reliable assignment of the D segment. This receptor was identified in a middle-aged man with glioma. The sample in question was PBMCs, obtained from a glioma patient whose treatment included an IDH1 peptide vaccine. The DNA sequence reads TGTGCCAGCTCCAAGGGTTCTGACGGACCTAACTATGGCTACACCTTC. This codes for CASSKGSDGPNYGYTF.